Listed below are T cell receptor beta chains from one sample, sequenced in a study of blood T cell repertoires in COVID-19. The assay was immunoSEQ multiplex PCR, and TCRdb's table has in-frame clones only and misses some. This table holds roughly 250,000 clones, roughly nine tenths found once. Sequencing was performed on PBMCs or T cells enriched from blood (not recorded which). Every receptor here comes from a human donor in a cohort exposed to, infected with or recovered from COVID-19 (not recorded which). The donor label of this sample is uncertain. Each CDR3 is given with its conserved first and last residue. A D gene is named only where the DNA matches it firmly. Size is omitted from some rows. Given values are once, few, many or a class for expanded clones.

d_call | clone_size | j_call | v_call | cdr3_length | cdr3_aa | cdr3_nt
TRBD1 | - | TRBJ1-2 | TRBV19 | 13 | CASTPDRGSGYTF | TGTGCCAGTACCCCTGACAGGGGCTCGGGCTACACCTTC
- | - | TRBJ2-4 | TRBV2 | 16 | CASSLRTLLAKNIQYF | TGTGCCAGCAGCCTTCGGACACTTCTAGCCAAAAACATTCAGTACTTC
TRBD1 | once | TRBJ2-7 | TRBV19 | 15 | CASSVRQGKAYEQYF | TGTGCCAGTAGTGTCCGACAGGGGAAAGCCTACGAGCAGTACTTC
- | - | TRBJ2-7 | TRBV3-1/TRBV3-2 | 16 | CARLYPTGDRVYEQYF | TGTGCCAGACTTTACCCGACGGGAGATAGGGTCTACGAGCAGTACTTC
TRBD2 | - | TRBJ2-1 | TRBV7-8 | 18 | CASVKNRGGDHSYNEQFF | TGTGCCAGCGTAAAGAACCGGGGGGGTGACCACTCCTACAATGAGCAGTTCTTC
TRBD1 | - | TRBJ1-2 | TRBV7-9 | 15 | CASSLNAGTGIGYTF | TGTGCCAGCAGCTTAAACGCCGGGACAGGGATTGGCTACACCTTC
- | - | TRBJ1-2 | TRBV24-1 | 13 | CATSEGDSYGYTF | TGTGCCACCAGTGAGGGGGACTCCTATGGCTACACCTTC
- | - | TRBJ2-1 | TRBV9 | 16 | CASSPRLWGGSNEQFF | TGTGCCAGCAGCCCCCGCCTCTGGGGAGGAAGCAATGAGCAGTTCTTC
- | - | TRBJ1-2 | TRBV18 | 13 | CASSPELNYGYTF | TGTGCCAGCTCACCCGAGCTCAACTATGGCTACACCTTC
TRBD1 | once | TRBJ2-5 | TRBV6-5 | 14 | CASSQDRDQETQYF | TGTGCCAGCAGCCAAGACAGGGACCAAGAGACCCAGTACTTC
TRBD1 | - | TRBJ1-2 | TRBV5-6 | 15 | CASSFPRGPNYGYTF | TGTGCCAGCAGCTTCCCGAGGGGGCCTAACTATGGCTACACCTTC
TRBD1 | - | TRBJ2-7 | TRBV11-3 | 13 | CASSSGQGIEQYF | TGTGCCAGCAGCTCCGGACAGGGAATCGAGCAGTACTTC
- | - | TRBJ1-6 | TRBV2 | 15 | CASSDGQQYNSPLHF | TGTGCCAGCAGTGATGGTCAACAGTATAATTCACCCCTCCACTTT
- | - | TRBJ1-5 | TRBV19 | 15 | CASRVASRGNQPQHF | TGTGCCAGTAGGGTGGCCTCTCGGGGCAATCAGCCCCAGCATTTT
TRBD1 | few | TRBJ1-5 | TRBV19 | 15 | CASSIVYRGDQPQHF | TGTGCCAGTAGTATAGTTTACAGGGGAGATCAGCCCCAGCATTTT
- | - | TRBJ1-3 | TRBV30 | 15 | CAWSDLRGTGNTIYF | TGTGCCTGGAGTGATTTACGGGGAACTGGAAACACCATATATTTT
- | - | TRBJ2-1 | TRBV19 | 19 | CASSMGGIGADISYNEQFF | TGTGCCAGTAGTATGGGGGGAATCGGGGCAGACATCTCCTACAATGAGCAGTTCTTC